These T cell receptor beta chains were read from a single sample in a study of molecular identifiers for immune sequencing clone quantification. TCRdb called the PCR reads again in MiXCR, with one record for every CDR3 protein. The sample consists of approximately 590,000 distinct CDR3 sequences, about 25% of them appearing once. The sample consisted of naive CD8+ T cells from blood, with Jurkat cell RNA spiked in. All receptors come from a human donor in good health. Some libraries in this study had Jurkat cell RNA spiked in. The CDR3 runs from the conserved cysteine through the conserved F or W. Each record gives: V gene, CDR3 protein.

TRBV6-2/TRBV6-3 CASSSVGLAGNTATQYF
TRBV6-5 CAIYSGNTGELFF
TRBV20-1 CSANHEDRTYEQYF
TRBV4-3 CASSQDWHPNEKLFF
TRBV12-3/TRBV12-4 CASSRGQFGAYEQYF
TRBV7-2 CASSPRRQQNTEAFF
TRBV20-1 CSASVREAYEQYF
TRBV15 CATSRSPVGTGGMAGELFF
TRBV19 CASSILSDSGNTIYF
TRBV11-3 CASSPGGSLTGELFF
TRBV2 CASSDRALRAFF
TRBV5-6 CASSSDSEDEQYF
TRBV12-3/TRBV12-4 CASSPHGHQETQYF
TRBV27 CASSPEKTGGVPDTQYF
TRBV30 CAWSASLGPGAYNEQFF
TRBV6-2/TRBV6-3 CASSYGSHEQYF
TRBV7-9 CASSLPGLSNEQYF
TRBV24-1 CATSDGDKTQYF
TRBV7-8 CASSWDRDNWDTEAFF
TRBV29-1 CSVVGTGGPNEQFF
TRBV27 CASSLRGGAVEAFF
TRBV6-6 CASSYSTGSSYEQYF
TRBV6-2/TRBV6-3 CASRTTKPDRDNEQFF
TRBV6-2/TRBV6-3 CASLLAGALETQYF
TRBV7-9 CASSLAPGTGLPDTQYF
TRBV11-2 CASSLGPAGNYEQYF
TRBV12-3/TRBV12-4 CAGSGTGDEQYF
TRBV28 CASSRSVNSDEKLFF
TRBV29-1 CSAGQGAFSTEAFF
TRBV19 CASSMAGGMVYEQYF
TRBV6-2/TRBV6-3 CASRTGSWEQYF
TRBV4-3 CASSQGLGATGELFF
TRBV20-1 CSAPLWDTDTQYF
TRBV20-1 CSATGTSSYEQYF
TRBV7-2 CASSLDSGSLDTQYF
TRBV19 CASSALELAGGCDEQFF
TRBV6-4 CASSATGPLHEQYF
TRBV2 CASRQVEETQYF
TRBV30 CAWSGGPELNSNQPQHF
TRBV18 CASSPPSAGASTNEKLFF
TRBV5-1 CASRRPEGGGRMNTEAFF
TRBV19 CASKAGSTDTQYF
TRBV20-1 CSARDLGGWSYEQYF
TRBV27 CASRSSTDTQYF
TRBV28 CASSPRWGAVNYGYTF
TRBV4-3 CASSQGPGQPYEQYF
TRBV2 CASSPWTGASTNTQYF
TRBV12-3/TRBV12-4 CASGLAGDQETQYF
TRBV5-4 CASSPQDDQNTEAFF
TRBV2 CATPGRDNTDTQYF
TRBV9 CASSVAGDPYEQYF
TRBV4-3 CASSQAVGLWNTEAFF
TRBV27 CASSLANSQETQYF
TRBV9 CASSPGGETYEQYF